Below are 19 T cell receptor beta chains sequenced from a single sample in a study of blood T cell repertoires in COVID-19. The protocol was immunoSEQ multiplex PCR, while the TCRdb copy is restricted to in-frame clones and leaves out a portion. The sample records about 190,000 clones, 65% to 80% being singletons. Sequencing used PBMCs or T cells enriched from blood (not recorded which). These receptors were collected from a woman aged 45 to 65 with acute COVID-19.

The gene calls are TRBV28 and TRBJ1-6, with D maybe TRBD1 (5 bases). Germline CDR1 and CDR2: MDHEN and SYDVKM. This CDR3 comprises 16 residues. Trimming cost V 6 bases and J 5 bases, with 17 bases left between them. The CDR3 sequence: CASSSQGVEDNSPLHF. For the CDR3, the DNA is TGTGCCAGCAGCTCTCAAGGGGTTGAGGATAATTCACCCCTCCACTTT.

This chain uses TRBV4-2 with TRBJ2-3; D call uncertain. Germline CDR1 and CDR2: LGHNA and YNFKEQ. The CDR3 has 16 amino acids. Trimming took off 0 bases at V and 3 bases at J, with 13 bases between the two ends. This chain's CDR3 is CASSQDSASRTDTQYF. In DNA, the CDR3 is TGTGCCAGCAGCCAAGACTCGGCCAGCAGGACAGATACGCAGTATTTT.

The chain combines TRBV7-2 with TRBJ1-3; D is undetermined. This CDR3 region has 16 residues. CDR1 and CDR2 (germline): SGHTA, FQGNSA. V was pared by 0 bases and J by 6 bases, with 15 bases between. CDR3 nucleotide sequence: TGTGCCAGCAGCTTAGCGCAGACATCTCTGCAAAACACCATATATTTT. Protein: CASSLAQTSLQNTIYF.

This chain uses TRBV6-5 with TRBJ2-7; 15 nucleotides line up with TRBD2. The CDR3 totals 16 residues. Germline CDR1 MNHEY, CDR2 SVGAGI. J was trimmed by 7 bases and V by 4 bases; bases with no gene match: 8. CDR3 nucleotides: TGTGCCAGCAGTTTCAGGACTAGCGGGGGGGCGAGAGAGCAGTACGTC. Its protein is CASSFRTSGGAREQYV.

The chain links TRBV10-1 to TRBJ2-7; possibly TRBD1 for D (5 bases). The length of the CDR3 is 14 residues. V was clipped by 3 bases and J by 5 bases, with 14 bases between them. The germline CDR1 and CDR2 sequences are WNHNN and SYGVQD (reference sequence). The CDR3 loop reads CASSENSRVNEQYV. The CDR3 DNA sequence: TGCGCCAGCAGTGAAAACTCCAGGGTAAACGAGCAGTACGTC.

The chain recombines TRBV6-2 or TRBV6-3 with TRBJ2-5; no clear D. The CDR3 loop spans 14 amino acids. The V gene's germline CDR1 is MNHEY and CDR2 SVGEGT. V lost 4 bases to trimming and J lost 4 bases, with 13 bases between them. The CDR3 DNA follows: TGTGCCAGCAGTTCCCGAGGTCATACAGAGACCCAGTACTTC. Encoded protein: CASSSRGHTETQYF.

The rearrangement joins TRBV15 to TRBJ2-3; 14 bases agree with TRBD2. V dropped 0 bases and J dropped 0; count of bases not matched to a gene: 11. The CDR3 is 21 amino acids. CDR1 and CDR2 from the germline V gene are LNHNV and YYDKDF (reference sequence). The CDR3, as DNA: TGTGCCACCAGCAGAGAAAGTTTGGGACTAGCGGGGGCGCGGAGCACAGATACGCAGTATTTT. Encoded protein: CATSRESLGLAGARSTDTQYF.

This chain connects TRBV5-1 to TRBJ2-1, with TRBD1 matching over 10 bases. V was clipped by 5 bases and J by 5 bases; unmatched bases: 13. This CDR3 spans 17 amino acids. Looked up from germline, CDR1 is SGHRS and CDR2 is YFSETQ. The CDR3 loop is CASSPGQGTLPNNEQFF. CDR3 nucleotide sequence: TGCGCCAGCAGTCCGGGACAGGGGACCCTACCGAACAATGAGCAGTTCTTC.

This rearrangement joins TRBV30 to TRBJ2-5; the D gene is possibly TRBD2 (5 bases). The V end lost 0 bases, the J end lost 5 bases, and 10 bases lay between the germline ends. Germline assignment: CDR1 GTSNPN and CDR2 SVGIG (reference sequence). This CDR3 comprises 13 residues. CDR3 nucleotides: TGTGCCTGGAGTGTACAGAGGAGGGAGACCCAGTACTTC. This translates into CAWSVQRRETQYF.

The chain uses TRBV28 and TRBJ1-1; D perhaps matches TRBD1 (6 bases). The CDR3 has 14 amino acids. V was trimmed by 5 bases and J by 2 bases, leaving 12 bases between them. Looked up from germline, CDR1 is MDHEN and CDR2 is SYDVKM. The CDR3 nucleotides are TGTGCCAGCAGTCCCCCGGACAGAAACACTGAAGCTTTCTTT. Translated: CASSPPDRNTEAFF.

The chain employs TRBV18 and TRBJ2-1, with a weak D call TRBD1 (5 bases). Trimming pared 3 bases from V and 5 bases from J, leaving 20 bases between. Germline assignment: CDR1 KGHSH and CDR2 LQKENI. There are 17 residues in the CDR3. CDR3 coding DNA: TGTGCCAGCTCACCGGCGCGTGGGGCCCCTCTGGACAATGAGCAGTTCTTC. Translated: CASSPARGAPLDNEQFF.

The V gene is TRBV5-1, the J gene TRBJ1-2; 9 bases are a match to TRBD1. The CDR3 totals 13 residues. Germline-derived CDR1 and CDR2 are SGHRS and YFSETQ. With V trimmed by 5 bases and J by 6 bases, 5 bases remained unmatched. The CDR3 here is CASSRGDRDGYTF. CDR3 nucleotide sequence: TGCGCCAGCAGTCGCGGGGACAGGGATGGCTACACCTTC.

CDR3 DNA sequence: TGCAGTGCTAGATCAAATGAGCAGTTCTTC. Translation: CSARSNEQFF. The rearrangement joins TRBV20-1 to TRBJ2-1; D remains unclear. Germline CDR1 is DFQATT and CDR2 is SNEGSKA (reference sequence). V was clipped by 2 bases and J by 7 bases, with 3 bases between them. The CDR3 covers 10 residues.

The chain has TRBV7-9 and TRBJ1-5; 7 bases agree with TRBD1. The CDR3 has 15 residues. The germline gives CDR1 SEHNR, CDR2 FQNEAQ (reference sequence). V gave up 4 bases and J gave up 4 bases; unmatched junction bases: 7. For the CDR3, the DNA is TGTGCCAGCAGCTCCCAGGGACAGCCAAATCAGCCCCAGCATTTT. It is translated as CASSSQGQPNQPQHF.

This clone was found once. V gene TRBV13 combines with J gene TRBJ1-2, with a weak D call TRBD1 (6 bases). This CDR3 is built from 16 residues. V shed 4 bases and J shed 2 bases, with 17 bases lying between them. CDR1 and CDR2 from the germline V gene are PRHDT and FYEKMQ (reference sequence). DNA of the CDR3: TGTGCCAGCAGCTCCGGTCGTGGGGGCTGGAACTATGGCTACACCTTC. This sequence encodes CASSSGRGGWNYGYTF.

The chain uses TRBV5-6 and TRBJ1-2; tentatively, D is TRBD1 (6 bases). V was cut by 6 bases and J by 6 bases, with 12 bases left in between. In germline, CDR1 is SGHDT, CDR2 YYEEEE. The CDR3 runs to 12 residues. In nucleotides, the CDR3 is TGTGCCAGCACCACGAGGACAGATGGCTACACCTTC. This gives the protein CASTTRTDGYTF.

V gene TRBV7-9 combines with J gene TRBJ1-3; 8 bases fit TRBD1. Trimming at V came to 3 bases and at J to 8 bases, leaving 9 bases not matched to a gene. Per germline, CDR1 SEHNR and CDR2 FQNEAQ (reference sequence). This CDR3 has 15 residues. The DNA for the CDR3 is TGTGCCAGCAGCTTCAGGACAGACAGGGGTGACACCATATATTTT. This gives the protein CASSFRTDRGDTIYF.

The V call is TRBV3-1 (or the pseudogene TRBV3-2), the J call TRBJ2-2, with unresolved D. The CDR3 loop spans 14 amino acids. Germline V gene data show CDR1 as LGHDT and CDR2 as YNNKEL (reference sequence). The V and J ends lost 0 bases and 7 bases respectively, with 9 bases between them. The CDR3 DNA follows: TGTGCCAGCAGCCAAGATGGGTCGGGCGGGGAGCTGTTTTTT. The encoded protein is CASSQDGSGGELFF.

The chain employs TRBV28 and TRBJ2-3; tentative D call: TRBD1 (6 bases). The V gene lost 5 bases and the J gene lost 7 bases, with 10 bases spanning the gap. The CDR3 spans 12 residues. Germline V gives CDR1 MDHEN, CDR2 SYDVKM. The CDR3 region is CASSEQGYTQYF. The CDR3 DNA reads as TGTGCCAGCAGTGAACAGGGTTATACGCAGTATTTT.